These T cell receptor beta chains were read from a single sample in a study of cytomegalovirus exposure and HLA in healthy donors. TCRdb's copy holds only in-frame clones and misses some; the assay was immunoSEQ multiplex PCR. The table has 120,000 to 150,000 clones, around three quarters seen once; the top ten hold under 7.5%. What was sequenced was PBMCs. These receptors were collected from a man aged 35 to 55 in good health and CMV-seropositive. Each CDR3 is given without its conserved first and last residue.

j_gene: TRBJ2-1
v_gene: TRBV7-6
CDR3aa: ASSVSVGGGASNNEQF

j_gene: TRBJ2-3
v_gene: TRBV27
CDR3aa: ASRRRTGGGQY

j_gene: TRBJ2-6
v_gene: TRBV5-4
CDR3aa: ASSSTGAGANVLT

j_gene: TRBJ1-6
v_gene: TRBV7-2
CDR3aa: ASSLSAGYNSPLH

j_gene: TRBJ2-7
v_gene: TRBV18
CDR3aa: ASSHTADREADEQY

j_gene: TRBJ2-7
v_gene: TRBV27
CDR3aa: ASSSWGGLIYEQY

j_gene: TRBJ1-1
v_gene: TRBV27
CDR3aa: ASSFRTGTGEAF

j_gene: TRBJ2-1
v_gene: TRBV27
CDR3aa: ASINRDRGYNEQF

j_gene: TRBJ1-1
v_gene: TRBV7-9
CDR3aa: ASSIQPLRDRGNTEAF

j_gene: TRBJ2-5
v_gene: TRBV2
CDR3aa: ASSAGRLETQY

j_gene: TRBJ2-7
v_gene: TRBV4-3
CDR3aa: ASSQEVGGPDEQY

j_gene: TRBJ2-7
v_gene: TRBV4-2
CDR3aa: ASSQDLRGAGYEQY

j_gene: TRBJ2-7
v_gene: TRBV7-2
CDR3aa: ASSLQAGGPHEQY

j_gene: TRBJ1-1
v_gene: TRBV5-4
CDR3aa: ASSETGPNTEAF

j_gene: TRBJ2-3
v_gene: TRBV27
CDR3aa: ASSLPGQGTDTQY

j_gene: TRBJ1-1
v_gene: TRBV5-1
CDR3aa: ASSLYRGMNTEAF

j_gene: TRBJ2-2
v_gene: TRBV9
CDR3aa: ASSASLGGGTGENTGELF

j_gene: TRBJ2-1
v_gene: TRBV12-5
CDR3aa: ASSRGGNYNEQF

j_gene: TRBJ1-1
v_gene: TRBV15
CDR3aa: ATSRDRDRTNTEAF

j_gene: TRBJ2-7
v_gene: TRBV6-5
CDR3aa: ASSYSYGETYEQY

j_gene: TRBJ2-7
v_gene: TRBV29-1
CDR3aa: SVEVGQSYEQY

j_gene: TRBJ1-1
v_gene: TRBV29-1
CDR3aa: SALKLQALNTEAF

j_gene: TRBJ2-1
v_gene: TRBV7-9
CDR3aa: ASSLESGGPVDEQF

j_gene: TRBJ2-7
v_gene: TRBV4-1
CDR3aa: ASSQGETGAYEQY

j_gene: TRBJ1-4
v_gene: TRBV5-8
CDR3aa: ASSPGTDNEKLF

j_gene: TRBJ2-1
v_gene: TRBV5-1
CDR3aa: ASSPPTSGGKYNEQF

j_gene: TRBJ1-1
v_gene: TRBV6-1
CDR3aa: ASSDRYRVEGTEAF

j_gene: TRBJ1-2
v_gene: TRBV7-9
CDR3aa: ASSPDSGGYT

j_gene: TRBJ1-1
v_gene: TRBV30
CDR3aa: AWSRTGFKMNTEAF

j_gene: TRBJ2-2
v_gene: TRBV7-8
CDR3aa: ASRQTGANTGELF

j_gene: TRBJ2-7
v_gene: TRBV29-1
CDR3aa: SVELAGDYEQY

j_gene: TRBJ1-5
v_gene: TRBV18
CDR3aa: ASSPLDSSNQPQH

j_gene: TRBJ2-5
v_gene: TRBV7-8
CDR3aa: ASSRLAGNQETQY

j_gene: TRBJ2-5
v_gene: TRBV6-5
CDR3aa: ASSPSQGVGETQY

j_gene: TRBJ2-7
v_gene: TRBV7-9
CDR3aa: ASGGRDYEQY

j_gene: TRBJ1-4
v_gene: TRBV5-1
CDR3aa: ASSLGLAGGPSKLF

j_gene: TRBJ2-7
v_gene: TRBV19
CDR3aa: ASSETGYEQY

j_gene: TRBJ2-5
v_gene: TRBV7-2
CDR3aa: ASSLGASGFETQY

j_gene: TRBJ1-5
v_gene: TRBV7-6
CDR3aa: ASSPTGDPNQPQH

j_gene: TRBJ2-7
v_gene: TRBV19
CDR3aa: ATSPWGNSYEQY

j_gene: TRBJ2-5
v_gene: TRBV27
CDR3aa: ASRSWGGKETQY

j_gene: TRBJ2-5
v_gene: TRBV2
CDR3aa: ASLAEAPGTQY

j_gene: TRBJ2-7
v_gene: TRBV4-2
CDR3aa: ASSQVAREGHDEQY

j_gene: TRBJ2-7
v_gene: TRBV6-6
CDR3aa: ASKEQVNEQY

j_gene: TRBJ2-3
v_gene: TRBV15
CDR3aa: ATSRERLFTTSTDTQY

j_gene: TRBJ2-1
v_gene: TRBV6-4
CDR3aa: ASSPEGLAGNEQF

j_gene: TRBJ1-5
v_gene: TRBV15
CDR3aa: ATSRDRDSNQPQH

j_gene: TRBJ1-1
v_gene: TRBV19
CDR3aa: ASSIGPRAF

j_gene: TRBJ1-2
v_gene: TRBV27
CDR3aa: ASRRDRGYGYT

j_gene: TRBJ2-2
v_gene: TRBV30
CDR3aa: AWSPGSGELF

j_gene: TRBJ2-1
v_gene: TRBV5-4
CDR3aa: ASSLGGLGALGYNEQF

j_gene: TRBJ1-4
v_gene: TRBV9
CDR3aa: ASSVDSRGTNEKLF

j_gene: TRBJ2-7
v_gene: TRBV11-3
CDR3aa: ASSLRAGGSEQY

j_gene: TRBJ2-2
v_gene: TRBV29-1
CDR3aa: SVGGLAVNTGELF